Below, one T cell receptor beta chain is given with its context. What it binds is not known. Primed by a sample-barcoded 5' primer and a J-beta primer mix, a second PCR proceeded for about 7 to 12 cycles. TCRdb used MiXCR to reprocess the 5' RACE reads, holding one entry per CDR3 protein. The data show fewer than 800,000 distinct CDR3 sequences, 20% to 25% seen once. The record originates from a study of blood T cells in healthy people across ages. Overall study findings and caveats: The percentage of naive T cells correlated strongly with TCR beta diversity.

The germline V and J ends were trimmed by 4 bases and 4 bases, with 10 bases remaining between them. The CDR3 sequence is 13 residues long. This sample was shared with a second study, whose subject was T cells of mothers and their children.

The chain carries TRBV12-3 or TRBV12-4 and TRBJ2-5; no clear D gene. The clonotype comes from a boy younger than 18 in good health. Sample: blood. The CDR3 sequence: CASSYGALETQYF. CDR3 in DNA: TGTGCCAGCAGTTATGGTGCACTAGAGACCCAGTACTTC.